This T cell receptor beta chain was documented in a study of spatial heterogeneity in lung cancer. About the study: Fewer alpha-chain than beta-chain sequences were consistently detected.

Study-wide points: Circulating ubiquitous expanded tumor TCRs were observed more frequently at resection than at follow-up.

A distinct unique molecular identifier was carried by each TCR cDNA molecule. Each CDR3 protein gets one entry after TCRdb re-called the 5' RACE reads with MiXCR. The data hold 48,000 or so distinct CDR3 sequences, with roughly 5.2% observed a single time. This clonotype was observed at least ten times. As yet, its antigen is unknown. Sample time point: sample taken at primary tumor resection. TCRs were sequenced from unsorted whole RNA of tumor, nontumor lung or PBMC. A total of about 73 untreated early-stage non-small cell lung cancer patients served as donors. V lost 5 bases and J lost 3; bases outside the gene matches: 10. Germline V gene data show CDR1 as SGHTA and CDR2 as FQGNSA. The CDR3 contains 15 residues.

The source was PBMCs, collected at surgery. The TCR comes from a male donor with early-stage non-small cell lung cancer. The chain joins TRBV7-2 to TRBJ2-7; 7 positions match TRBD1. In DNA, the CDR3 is TGTGCCAGCAGCCCCTCGACAGGGTCCTACTACGAGCAGTACTTC. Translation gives CASSPSTGSYYEQYF.